The clone carrying this T cell receptor (beta chain) was counted ten times or more. Its antigen is not known. Arm-PCR of CDR3 regions and iRepertoire HTBI primers were the basis on which TCR beta libraries were built. A single record per CDR3 protein comes from TCRdb applying MiXCR to the multiplex PCR reads. The profile shows roughly 500,000 distinct CDR3 sequences, around 21% of them singletons. The data were taken from a study of regulatory T cells in long-lasting Graves disease. Study-wide points: Newly diagnosed disease favored TRBV20-1 and TRBJ2-1 over persistent disease.

The time point is: persistent/refractory GD, antithyroid drugs over 5 years with positive TRAb. PBMC-derived RNA was used for the TCR library. Germline trimming cut 5 bases from V and 4 bases from J; bases unmatched to any gene: 10. Germline V gives CDR1 SGHAT, CDR2 FQNNGV. CDR3 size: 16 residues. The genes are TRBV11-2 and TRBJ2-5; 10 nucleotides line up with TRBD2. The TCR comes from a female donor with Graves disease. The input for sequencing was peripheral blood mononuclear cells (PBMCs), taken when the disease was refractory, from a patient treated with antithyroid drugs. The DNA for the CDR3 is TGTGCCAGCAGCCCAACTCGGACTAGCGGTATAGAGACCCAGTACTTC. Protein sequence: CASSPTRTSGIETQYF. The full variable domain, with the rest looked up from reference TRBV11-2 and TRBJ2-5, is EAGVAQSPRYKIIEKRQSVAFWCNPISGHATLYWYQQILGQGPKLLIQFQNNGVVDDSQLPKDRFSAERLKGVDSTLKIQPAKLEDSAVYLCASSPTRTSGIETQYFGPGTRLLVL.